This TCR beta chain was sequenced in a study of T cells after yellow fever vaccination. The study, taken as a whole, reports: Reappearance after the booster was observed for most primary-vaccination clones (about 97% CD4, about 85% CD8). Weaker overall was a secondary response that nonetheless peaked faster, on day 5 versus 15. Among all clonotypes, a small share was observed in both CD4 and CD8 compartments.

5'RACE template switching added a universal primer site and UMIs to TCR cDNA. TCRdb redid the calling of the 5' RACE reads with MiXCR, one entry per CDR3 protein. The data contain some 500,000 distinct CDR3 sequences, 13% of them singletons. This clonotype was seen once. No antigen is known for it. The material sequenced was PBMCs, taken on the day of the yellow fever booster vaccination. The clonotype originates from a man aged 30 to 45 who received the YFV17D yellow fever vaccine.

CDR3 coding DNA: TGCAGTGCCGGGGGGGGAAACAAGCTCTCCTACGAGCAGTACTTC. Protein product: CSAGGGNKLSYEQYF. The V call is TRBV20-1, the J call TRBJ2-7; 8 bases are shared with TRBD2. The CDR3 is 15 amino acids. After removal of 6 bases from V and 0 bases from J, the junction contained 10 bases not matched to a gene. Germline V lookup: CDR1 DFQATT, CDR2 SNEGSKA (reference sequence).